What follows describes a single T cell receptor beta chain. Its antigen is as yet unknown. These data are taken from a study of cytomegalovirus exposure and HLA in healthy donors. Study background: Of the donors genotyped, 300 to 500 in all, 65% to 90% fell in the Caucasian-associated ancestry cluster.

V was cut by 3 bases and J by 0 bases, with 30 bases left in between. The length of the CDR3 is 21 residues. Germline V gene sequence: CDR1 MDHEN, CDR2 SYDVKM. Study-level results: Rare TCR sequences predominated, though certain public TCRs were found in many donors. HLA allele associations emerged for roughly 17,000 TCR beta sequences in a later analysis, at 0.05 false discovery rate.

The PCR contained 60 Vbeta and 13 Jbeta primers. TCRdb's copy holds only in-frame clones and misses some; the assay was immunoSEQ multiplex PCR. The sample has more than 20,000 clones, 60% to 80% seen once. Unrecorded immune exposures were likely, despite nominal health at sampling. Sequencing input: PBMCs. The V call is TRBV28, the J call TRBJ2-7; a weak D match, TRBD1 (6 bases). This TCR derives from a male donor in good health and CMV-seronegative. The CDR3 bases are TGTGCCAGCAGTTTCCCGGACAGAGCGGTAGGCCCTTCTCCCAACTCCTACGAGCAGTACTTC. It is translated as CASSFPDRAVGPSPNSYEQYF.